The entry below describes one T cell receptor (beta chain). Its antigen remains unidentified. No much larger clonotype is one base removed from it; base qualities were not supplied. To prepare the library, the immunoSEQ multiplex PCR assay was applied. For the multiplex PCR, a mixture combining 60 forward primers for TCR Vbeta segments and 13 reverse primers for TCR Jbeta segments was used. Amplification of the CDR3 region of rearranged TCR beta genes was performed with a multiplex PCR assay on genomic DNA. On the Illumina HiSeq System, the amplified TCR beta libraries were sequenced as 87-base-pair reads. The study's own analysis went as follows. In a later analysis, roughly 80 million unique TCR beta chains were counted across the 650 to 700 repertoires, and about 9.9 million of these chains were shared by at least two donors. Raw reads were error-corrected and collapsed into unique sequences by a nearest-neighbor algorithm in which closely related sequences were merged to remove PCR and sequencing errors. CDR3 sequences were aligned to IMGT reference sequences to assign V, D and J gene segments. For a sequence to be retained, a match of at least six nucleotides was required to both a V gene segment and a J gene segment. A rearrangement counted as productive if the CDR3 had no stop codons and remained in frame with V and J, and every other rearrangement counted as non-productive. CDR3 was defined by IMGT convention, running from the second conserved V-encoded cysteine to the conserved J-encoded phenylalanine. The earlier analysis of 550 to 650 of the donors excluded any sequence lacking an unambiguous match to a single V gene segment. In an earlier analysis of 587 of the donors, a V segment was called functional when productive rearrangements were above 56.7%, and segregating when the standard deviation between donors exceeded 5%. A statistical classification framework was developed to diagnose cytomegalovirus status using the catalog of TCR beta chain sequences. A later analysis assigned V and J genes by comparing TCR nucleotide sequences with IMGT/GENE-DB human TR gene sequences. The TCRdist pipeline was used in a later analysis to assign CDR3 sequences and most-parsimonious VDJ recombination scenarios. In a later analysis, every TCR beta chain was defined by the combination of its CDR3 amino acid sequence and its V-gene family, and reads without a unique V-gene family were dropped. A later analysis removed 592 highly shared, low-generation-probability nucleotide sequences to deal with suspected cross-contamination and a sequencing artifact. A later analysis calculated a clonal expansion index for each public chain from normalized within-repertoire ranks of inferred template counts. Generation probabilities in a later analysis came from a VDJ recombination model fitted to out-of-frame rearrangements, and those results were checked against IGoR. A later analysis scored TCR-TCR, TCR-HLA and TCR-CMV co-occurrence with hypergeometric tests, applying a repertoire-size bias correction to TCR pairs. In a later analysis, false discovery rates were estimated by permuting HLA or CMV assignments 20 times. A later analysis grouped co-occurring TCRs with DBSCAN, adding TCRdist sequence similarity when clustering within HLA-allele-positive subsets. Repertoires with fewer than 30,000 or more than 120,000 public chains were left out of co-occurrence clustering, as were five repertoires with anomalous nucleotide sharing. Imported from immuneACCESS, the table was reduced by TCRdb to in-frame sequences with V and J called. These copies leave out some clones; in studies compared against another copy, an unresolved V gene accounts for under half, and the cause of the remainder is not known. V, J and clone size are taken as reported in that table, and D and trimming were inferred from the DNA itself. The sample includes roughly 220,000 clones, with approximately 78% observed a single time. The biggest ten clones account for about 2.5% of the sample.

Including cysteine and phenylalanine, the CDR3 has 14 amino acids. CDR3 DNA only is kept here, 42 bases in frame from base 1. CDR1 MNHEY and CDR2 SMNVEV were looked up in the germline V gene (reference sequence). V lost 1 base and J lost 5 bases, and the count of bases not matched to a germline gene is 0. This specimen belongs to a study of cytomegalovirus exposure and HLA in healthy donors (dated 2017 in TCRdb). General notes on the study: An earlier analysis of some 600 of the donors reported roughly 300 Gb of sequence data and around 120 million unique TCR beta sequences obtained from about 179 million T cells. Roughly 5 DR-DQ haplotypes were handled as single units for association and clustering, since linkage in the cohort was strong. The genetic ancestry cluster associated with self-reported Caucasian donors included 81% of the 398 genotyped donors. Among around 400 genotyped donors of the cohort, an average of roughly 230,000 unique TCR beta nucleotide sequences was sequenced per donor, of which about 18% were non-productive. The number of donors typed differed by locus, with about 629-640 for A, B, C, DRB1 and DQB1, over 500 for DQA1, some 570 for DPA1, and about 450 for DPB1. The study used immunosequencing to profile the T cell repertoires of approximately 690 subjects and linked those repertoires to cytomegalovirus serostatus. The study aimed to test whether cataloging public T cell receptors could reveal signatures of past pathogen exposure. Genome-wide SNP genotypes for about three fifths of the 666 donors were used in a later genetic analysis, which treated that subset as a discovery cohort. Every repertoire in the discovery cohort had been generated on one and the same sequencing platform. Donor age, sex, ethnicity and CMV serostatus were collected together with the repertoire data. In a later analysis, previously published TCR beta repertoires from several hundred donors were re-analyzed and high-resolution HLA genotyping was added so that TCR occurrence patterns could be studied. Besides the first cohort of 550 to 750 subjects, a separate validation cohort made up of 90 to 150 different subjects was used. To predict cytomegalovirus infection status, the study brought together high-throughput TCR immunosequencing, statistical association of individual TCRs with disease status, and machine learning. About 300 gigabases of sequencing data and roughly 81 million unique TCR sequences made up an early release that covered fewer than 650 HLA-typed donors. HLA typing included class I and class II loci at four-digit resolution. Rather than using new phenotypic data, the later analysis identified candidate immune exposures from TCR beta sequences and from how often those sequences occurred across donors. An earlier analysis of roughly 600 of the donors used high-throughput TCR beta sequencing to judge whether each TCR beta V gene segment behaved as functional or pseudogenic.

The cohort was made up of roughly 670 healthy bone marrow donors. Cohort members were all nominally healthy when sampled, although unrecorded immune exposures were likely present. The donor was CMV seronegative and was included in the group of over 300 seronegative cohort members. A peripheral blood sample was collected from each donor, and TCR beta sequencing was performed on peripheral blood mononuclear cells. Genomic DNA extraction from the blood cell samples was performed with the Qiagen DNeasy Blood Extraction Kit. Study-wide findings and limitations: In an earlier analysis of about 540 of the donors, most TCR beta V segments were observed in productive rearrangements about 87% or about 30% of the time, broadly matching IMGT annotations. In a later genetic analysis, fewer N-insertions in productive TCRs were reported among donors in an Asian-associated ancestry cluster than the roughly 700-donor mean. Some IMGT-functional V segments, including TRBV6-2 and TRBV6-3, could not be distinguished by the 87-base-pair reads and were therefore excluded. V-gene and J-gene trimming of TCR beta chains was associated with a missense DCLRE1C variant in a later genetic analysis, and the association was replicated in an independent cohort. The sequencing pipeline was judged likely to have produced a cluster of highly shared sequence variants as a technical artifact. In a later analysis, HLA-associated TCR beta chains were found to be more clonally expanded and to have lower generation probabilities than equally common non-associated chains. Assigning TCR associations to individual alleles was difficult when HLA alleles, especially DR and DQ, strongly co-occurred. In vitro tests confirmed that a few of the cytomegalovirus-associated TCR beta chains recognize cytomegalovirus antigens. The presence/absence analyses assumed that sequencing depth was roughly uniform across donors, and that assumption may not be true. Only TCR beta chains were sequenced in this cohort, and the absence of alpha or paired-chain data limited detectable features. Most TCR sequences were seen in very few donors, while some public TCRs were found in many individuals. In a later analysis, the rate of TCR association differed among HLA loci, with DRB1 alleles having the most associated TCRs and HLA-C alleles having the fewest. Immune exposure information for the cohort was limited to CMV serostatus. Correlated functional status among segregating V segments might be attributable to linkage disequilibrium, but an unknown experimental factor could not be ruled out. According to a later analysis, most CMV-associated TCR beta chains appeared to be HLA-restricted, and the HLA associations seemed to be driven largely by CMV exposure. The study listed 150 to 200 TCR beta chains as associated with cytomegalovirus. Because counts were too low, seventeen rarely observed V segments, including chromosome 9 orphons, were left out of the earlier analysis of 587 of the donors. A further reported finding was that TCR beta sequences accurately predicted the HLA-A and HLA-B alleles for most subjects in the first cohort. According to the authors, the approach could potentially be generalized to other disease states and immunological phenotypes. A later analysis reported that several top co-occurrence clusters appeared linked to parvovirus B19, influenza, CMV and Epstein-Barr virus. In a later analysis, about 16,000 TCR beta sequences were associated with specific HLA alleles at a false discovery rate of 0.05. Because some donors lacked HLA typing at each locus, the association tests relied only on the typed subset. The classifier was reported to diagnose cytomegalovirus status with high specificity and sensitivity in both the original cohort and the validation cohort.

This chain joins TRBV27 to TRBJ1-4, with 8 bases matching TRBD1. The sequenced material came from PBMCs. The clonotype comes from a woman aged 35 to 49 in good health and CMV-seronegative. CDR3 loop: CASSLYRGNEKLFF. The nucleotide sequence reads as follows: TGTGCCAGCAGTTTATACAGGGGGAATGAAAAACTGTTTTTT.